A selection of T cell receptor beta chains follows, all from one sample in a study of blood T cell repertoires in COVID-19. Generated by immunoSEQ multiplex PCR, the TCRdb table keeps only in-frame clones and is missing some. This sample carries some 250,000 clones, around 79% of them seen once, and the ten largest clones take 3% to 3.5%. The specimen was peripheral blood. The receptor source for this set is a woman aged 80 or older with acute or convalescent COVID-19. CDR3s include the opening cysteine and the closing phenylalanine or tryptophan. A D gene is named only where the DNA matches it firmly. The listing skips clone size in some rows; elsewhere it reads once, few, many or a size class.

cdr3_aa,cdr3_nt,v_call,j_call,clone_size,d_call
CASSQGTAQPQHF,TGTGCCAGCAGCCAAGGGACAGCCCAGCCCCAGCATTTT,TRBV7-2,TRBJ1-5,.,TRBD1
CASSYEAGDRTDTQYF,TGTGCCAGCAGTTACGAAGCGGGGGACCGCACAGATACGCAGTATTTT,TRBV6-2/TRBV6-3,TRBJ2-3,.,TRBD2
CSAEDTSYEQYF,TGCAGCGCCGAGGACACCAGCTACGAGCAGTACTTC,TRBV29-1,TRBJ2-7,.,.
CASSPGGEPQHF,TGTGCCAGCAGTCCGGGCGGGGAGCCCCAGCATTTT,TRBV7-9,TRBJ1-5,once,.
CASSLAGDNSPLHF,TGTGCCAGCAGCTTAGCCGGGGATAATTCACCCCTCCACTTT,TRBV7-6,TRBJ1-6,.,.
CASSLVEGGSNQPQHF,TGTGCCAGCAGCTTGGTTGAGGGGGGGAGCAATCAGCCCCAGCATTTT,TRBV5-5,TRBJ1-5,.,.
CASSSSTGYGYTF,TGTGCCAGCAGCTCCTCGACGGGCTATGGCTACACCTTC,TRBV7-2,TRBJ1-2,.,.
CASSVTGAQNIQYF,TGTGCCAGCAGCGTGACAGGGGCTCAAAACATTCAGTACTTC,TRBV5-4,TRBJ2-4,.,TRBD1
CASSVSWGRGSPLHF,TGTGCCAGCAGCGTCTCCTGGGGGAGGGGTTCACCCCTCCACTTT,TRBV7-2,TRBJ1-6,few,.
CASSLEGGSGSGELFF,TGTGCCAGCAGCTTAGAAGGGGGTAGCGGGTCCGGGGAGCTGTTTTTT,TRBV11-2,TRBJ2-2,.,.
CASSFRAGGPDTQYF,TGTGCCAGCAGCTTTAGGGCGGGGGGGCCAGATACGCAGTATTTT,TRBV11-2,TRBJ2-3,.,TRBD2
CASSQVAGGSSGANVLTF,TGCGCCAGCAGCCAAGTAGCAGGGGGCAGCTCTGGGGCCAACGTCCTGACTTTC,TRBV4-1,TRBJ2-6,.,TRBD1
CASTGTGIADTQYF,TGTGCCAGCACCGGGACAGGGATCGCCGATACGCAGTATTTT,TRBV6-5,TRBJ2-3,.,TRBD1
CASSMDSVIGTQYF,TGTGCCAGCAGTATGGACAGCGTGATAGGGACCCAGTACTTC,TRBV27,TRBJ2-5,.,.
CASSVGQAGANVLTF,TGTGCCAGCAGCGTAGGTCAGGCTGGGGCCAACGTCCTGACTTTC,TRBV9,TRBJ2-6,.,.
CASSTRTGQATSPLHF,TGTGCCAGCAGTACTCGGACAGGCCAGGCGACGTCACCCCTCCACTTT,TRBV6-2/TRBV6-3,TRBJ1-6,few,TRBD1
CASSLSGQSAYNEQFF,TGTGCCAGCAGCTTGTCGGGACAGTCCGCCTACAATGAGCAGTTCTTC,TRBV5-4,TRBJ2-1,.,TRBD1
CASSYSGQQAEKLFF,TGTGCCAGCAGTTACTCCGGACAACAAGCTGAAAAACTGTTTTTT,TRBV6-5,TRBJ1-4,.,.
CASSMTGGLVDQPQHF,TGTGCCAGTAGTATGACAGGGGGCTTGGTAGATCAGCCCCAGCATTTT,TRBV19,TRBJ1-5,.,TRBD1
CASSSQAHYGYTF,TGTGCCAGCAGCTCGCAGGCTCACTATGGCTACACCTTC,TRBV5-6,TRBJ1-2,few,.
CASSWGQGDSPLHF,TGTGCCAGCAGCTGGGGACAGGGAGATTCACCCCTCCACTTT,TRBV5-6,TRBJ1-6,few,TRBD1
CASSTSGRVGEKLFF,TGTGCCAGCAGCACCTCTGGCAGGGTGGGTGAAAAACTGTTTTTT,TRBV7-3,TRBJ1-4,.,.
CAISEFSGGNQPQHF,TGTGCCATCAGTGAGTTCAGCGGGGGCAATCAGCCCCAGCATTTT,TRBV10-3,TRBJ1-5,.,.
CASSIRGISGNTIYF,TGTGCCAGTAGTATCAGGGGGATATCTGGAAACACCATATATTTT,TRBV19,TRBJ1-3,.,TRBD1
CASSRYRGTGQDEAFF,TGTGCCAGCAGCCGATACAGGGGCACCGGGCAGGATGAAGCTTTCTTT,TRBV27,TRBJ1-1,.,TRBD1
CSVGMGQGANEQYF,TGCAGCGTTGGTATGGGACAGGGGGCGAACGAGCAGTACTTC,TRBV29-1,TRBJ2-7,.,TRBD1
CTSTFTGFNYGYTF,TGCACCAGCACTTTTACAGGATTTAACTATGGCTACACCTTC,TRBV1,TRBJ1-2,.,.
CASSPDSHGNTIYF,TGTGCCAGCAGCCCCGACAGTCATGGAAACACCATATATTTT,TRBV3-1/TRBV3-2,TRBJ1-3,.,.
CASSLDSIVREQYF,TGTGCCAGCAGCTTAGACTCCATTGTTCGGGAGCAGTACTTC,TRBV7-9,TRBJ2-7,.,.
CASKGANTEAFF,TGTGCCAGCAAGGGGGCTAACACTGAAGCTTTCTTT,TRBV25-1,TRBJ1-1,.,TRBD1
CASSSGTGSAGNTIYF,TGCGCCAGCAGCTCCGGGACAGGGTCGGCTGGAAACACCATATATTTT,TRBV5-1,TRBJ1-3,.,TRBD1
CSVVAGTANYGYTF,TGCAGCGTTGTGGCGGGGACAGCAAACTATGGCTACACCTTC,TRBV29-1,TRBJ1-2,.,TRBD1
CASSQSLAVYNEQFF,TGTGCCAGTAGCCAGTCCCTAGCGGTCTACAATGAGCAGTTCTTC,TRBV19,TRBJ2-1,.,TRBD2
CASALGLAAYEQYF,TGTGCCAGCGCCCTCGGACTAGCGGCCTACGAGCAGTACTTC,TRBV2,TRBJ2-7,once,TRBD2
CASSSGLAAYEQYF,TGTGCCAGCAGCTCCGGACTAGCAGCCTACGAGCAGTACTTC,TRBV7-2,TRBJ2-7,.,TRBD2
CASRAEMGGNTEAFF,TGTGCCAGCAGAGCCGAGATGGGGGGGAACACTGAAGCTTTCTTT,TRBV2,TRBJ1-1,.,.
CAWSARTTSGGRSPLHF,TGTGCCTGGAGTGCAAGAACTACCTCAGGGGGCAGATCACCCCTCCACTTT,TRBV30,TRBJ1-6,few,TRBD1
CATKTQLAGLSEQYF,TGTGCCACCAAGACCCAGCTAGCGGGTTTGAGTGAGCAGTACTTC,TRBV6-5,TRBJ2-7,.,TRBD2
CASSQSESISYEQYF,TGCGCCAGCAGCCAAAGTGAGAGTATCTCCTACGAGCAGTACTTC,TRBV4-1,TRBJ2-7,.,.
CAWNGQGVGTEAFF,TGTGCCTGGAACGGACAGGGGGTAGGAACTGAAGCTTTCTTT,TRBV30,TRBJ1-1,few,TRBD1
CASSPRGRGTEAFF,TGTGCCAGTAGTCCCCGTGGGAGGGGGACTGAAGCTTTCTTT,TRBV19,TRBJ1-1,.,.
CASSSTGTTRNEQFF,TGTGCCAGCAGTTCCACCGGGACAACAAGGAATGAGCAGTTCTTC,TRBV6-5,TRBJ2-1,.,.
CASSRGTGYEQYF,TGTGCCAGCAGCAGGGGAACCGGCTACGAGCAGTACTTC,TRBV12-3/TRBV12-4,TRBJ2-7,.,.
CASSWDRYTEAFF,TGTGCCAGCAGTTGGGACAGATACACTGAAGCTTTCTTT,TRBV12-3/TRBV12-4,TRBJ1-1,.,TRBD1
CASSLDSQTEAFF,TGCGCCAGCAGCTTGGATAGCCAGACTGAAGCTTTCTTT,TRBV5-1,TRBJ1-1,once,.
CASSPSGGAGMETQYF,TGTGCCAGCAGCCCTAGCGGGGGGGCCGGTATGGAGACCCAGTACTTC,TRBV7-2,TRBJ2-5,.,TRBD2
CAWKRQGATEAFF,TGTGCCTGGAAAAGGCAGGGTGCCACTGAAGCTTTCTTT,TRBV30,TRBJ1-1,.,.
CARSLAQGRETQYF,TGTGCCAGAAGCCTAGCCCAGGGAAGGGAGACCCAGTACTTC,TRBV7-5,TRBJ2-5,.,.
CASTLAGGNEQFF,TGTGCCAGCACCCTAGCGGGAGGAAATGAGCAGTTCTTC,TRBV25-1,TRBJ2-1,.,TRBD2
CAWSVGMVKNIQYF,TGTGCCTGGAGTGTCGGTATGGTCAAAAACATTCAGTACTTC,TRBV30,TRBJ2-4,once,.